The clone carrying this T cell receptor (beta chain) showed up many times. The antigen is unknown. This sample stems from a study of early T cells in non-severe SARS-CoV-2 infection. Study-wide context: Sequencing of unsorted whole blood was done on bulk RNA, leaving chains unpaired. Overall study findings and caveats: CD4 and private specificities were missed by VDJdb matching, which favored anti-spike CD8 responses.

This CDR3 spans 13 amino acids. CDR1 DFQATT and CDR2 SNEGSKA come from the germline V gene (reference sequence). V shed 8 bases and J shed 1 base, with 14 bases lying between them. Unique molecular identifiers (one per individual cDNA molecule) were attached. MiXCR, run by TCRdb on the 5' RACE reads, gives a single entry per CDR3 protein. The sample has tens of thousands of distinct CDR3 sequences, 3.5% to 5.5% seen once. This chain uses TRBV20-1 with TRBJ1-1; a possible D gene is TRBD1 (5 bases). This TCR came from an adult who was a healthcare worker with PCR-confirmed SARS-CoV-2 infection or an uninfected control (not recorded which). The sequencing sample was made of whole blood. CDR3 in DNA: TGCAGTACCTTCTTACAGGAGAACACTGAAGCTTTCTTT. Translation gives CSTFLQENTEAFF.